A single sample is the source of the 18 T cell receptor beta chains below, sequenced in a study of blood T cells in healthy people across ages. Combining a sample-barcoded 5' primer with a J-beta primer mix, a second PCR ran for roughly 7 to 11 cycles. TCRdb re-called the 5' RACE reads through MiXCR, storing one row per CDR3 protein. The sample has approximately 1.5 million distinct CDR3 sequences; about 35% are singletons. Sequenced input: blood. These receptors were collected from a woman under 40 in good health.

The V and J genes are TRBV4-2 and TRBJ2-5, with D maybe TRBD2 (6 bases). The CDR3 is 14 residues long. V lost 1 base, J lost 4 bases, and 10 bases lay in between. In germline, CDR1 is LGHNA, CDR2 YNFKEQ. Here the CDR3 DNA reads TGTGCCAGCAGCCAAGCGGGGGACGGAGAGACCCAGTACTTC. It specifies CASSQAGDGETQYF.

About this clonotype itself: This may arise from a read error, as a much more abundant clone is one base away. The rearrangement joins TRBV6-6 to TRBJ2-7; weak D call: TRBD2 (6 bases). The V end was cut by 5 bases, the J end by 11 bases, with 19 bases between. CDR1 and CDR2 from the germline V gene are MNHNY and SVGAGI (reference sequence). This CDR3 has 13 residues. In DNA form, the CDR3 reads TGTGCCAGCAGTCCGGGGGAGGCATGTTCGGAGTACTTC. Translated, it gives CASSPGEACSEYF.

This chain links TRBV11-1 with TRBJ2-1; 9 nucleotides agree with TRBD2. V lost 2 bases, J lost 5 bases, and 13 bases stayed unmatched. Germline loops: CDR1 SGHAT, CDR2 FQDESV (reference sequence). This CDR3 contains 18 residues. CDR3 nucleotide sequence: TGTGCCAGCAGCTTACCGGGACTGGCGGGGGGGCCTAACAATGAGCAGTTCTTC. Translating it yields CASSLPGLAGGPNNEQFF.

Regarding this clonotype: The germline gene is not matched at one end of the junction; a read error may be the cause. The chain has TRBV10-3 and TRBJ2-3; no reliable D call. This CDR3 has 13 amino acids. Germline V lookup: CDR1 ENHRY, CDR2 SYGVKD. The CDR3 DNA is TGTACCATCAGTGAAAGCCTCTGGGATACGCAGTATTTT. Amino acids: CTISESLWDTQYF.

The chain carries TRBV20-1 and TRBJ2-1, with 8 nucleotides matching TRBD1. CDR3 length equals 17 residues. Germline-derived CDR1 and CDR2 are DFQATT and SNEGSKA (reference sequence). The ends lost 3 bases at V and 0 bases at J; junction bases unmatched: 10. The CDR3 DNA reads TGCAGTGCTAGCACATCGGGACAGGCGAGCTCCTACAATGAGCAGTTCTTC. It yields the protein CSASTSGQASSYNEQFF.

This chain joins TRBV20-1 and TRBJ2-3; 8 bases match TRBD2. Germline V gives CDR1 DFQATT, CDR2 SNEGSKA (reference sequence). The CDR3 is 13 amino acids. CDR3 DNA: TGCAGCCCGACGGGGGGGCTGGGAGATACGCAGTATTTT. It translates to CSPTGGLGDTQYF.

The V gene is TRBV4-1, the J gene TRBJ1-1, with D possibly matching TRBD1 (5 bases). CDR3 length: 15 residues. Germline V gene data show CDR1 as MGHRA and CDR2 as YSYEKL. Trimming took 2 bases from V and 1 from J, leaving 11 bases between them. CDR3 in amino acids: CASSQPPQGNTEAFF. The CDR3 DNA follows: TGCGCCAGCAGCCAACCACCCCAGGGGAACACTGAAGCTTTCTTT.

The CDR3, as DNA: TGTGCCAGCACCTCGGGGGGGGCGAACACAGATACGCAGTATTTT. This codes for CASTSGGANTDTQYF. V and J are TRBV5-4 and TRBJ2-3, with 8 bases fitting TRBD2. CDR3 length: 15 amino acids. The germline V gene has CDR1 SGHNT and CDR2 YYREEE (reference sequence). The junction had 8 bases not matched to a gene; V was cut back by 6 bases and J by 2 bases.

The CDR3 reads CASSQGAREILAKNIQYF. The CDR3 nucleotides are TGCGCCAGCAGCCAAGGGGCCAGGGAAATTCTAGCCAAAAACATTCAGTACTTC. V gene TRBV4-1 combines with J gene TRBJ2-4, with a possible D match to TRBD1 (5 bases). V lost 1 base, J lost 0 bases, and 16 bases lay in between. There are 18 residues in the CDR3. Germline V CDR1 and CDR2: MGHRA, YSYEKL.

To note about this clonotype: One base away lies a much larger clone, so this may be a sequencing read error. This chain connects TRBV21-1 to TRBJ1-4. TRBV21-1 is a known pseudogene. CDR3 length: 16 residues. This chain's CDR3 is CASSFEGRTNNEKLFF. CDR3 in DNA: TGTGCCAGCAGCTTCGAAGGGAGGACAAATAATGAAAAACTGTTTTTT.

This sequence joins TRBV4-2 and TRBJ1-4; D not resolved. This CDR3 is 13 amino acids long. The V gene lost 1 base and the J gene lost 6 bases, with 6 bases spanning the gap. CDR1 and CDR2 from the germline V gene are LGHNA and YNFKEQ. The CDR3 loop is CASSQGTDEKLFF. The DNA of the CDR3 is TGTGCCAGCAGCCAAGGGACTGATGAAAAACTGTTTTTT.

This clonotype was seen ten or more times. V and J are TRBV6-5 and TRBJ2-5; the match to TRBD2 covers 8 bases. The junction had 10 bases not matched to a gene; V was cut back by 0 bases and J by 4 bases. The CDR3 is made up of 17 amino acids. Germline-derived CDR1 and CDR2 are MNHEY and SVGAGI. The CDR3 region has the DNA TGTGCCAGCAGTTACTCGAATGGGGTCCTAGCGGGAGAGACCCAGTACTTC. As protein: CASSYSNGVLAGETQYF.

In nucleotides, the CDR3 is TGTGCCAGGGGCGGAACCACAGATACGCAGTATTTT. Translation gives CARGGTTDTQYF. The gene calls are TRBV2 and TRBJ2-3; no firm D call. Germline V lookup: CDR1 SNHLY, CDR2 FYNNEI. The CDR3 is made up of 12 amino acids. V shed 9 bases and J shed 2 bases, with 9 bases lying between them.

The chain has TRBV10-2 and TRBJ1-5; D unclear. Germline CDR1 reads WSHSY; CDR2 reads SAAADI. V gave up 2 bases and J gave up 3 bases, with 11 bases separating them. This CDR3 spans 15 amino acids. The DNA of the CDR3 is TGCGCCAGCAGTGAGAGACGGGGAGACAATCAGCCCCAGCATTTT. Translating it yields CASSERRGDNQPQHF.

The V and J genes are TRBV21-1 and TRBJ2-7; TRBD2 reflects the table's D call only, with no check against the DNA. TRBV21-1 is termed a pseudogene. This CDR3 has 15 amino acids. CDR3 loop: CASSFRGRMTYEQYF. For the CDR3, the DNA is TGTGCCAGCAGCTTTCGAGGGAGGATGACCTACGAGCAGTACTTC.

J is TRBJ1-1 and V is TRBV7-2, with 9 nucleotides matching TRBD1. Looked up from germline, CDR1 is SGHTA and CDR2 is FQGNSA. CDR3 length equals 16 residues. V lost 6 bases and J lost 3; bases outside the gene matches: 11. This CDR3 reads CASSSSPGQGYTEAFF. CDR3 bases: TGTGCCAGCAGTTCCAGCCCGGGACAGGGATACACTGAAGCTTTCTTT.

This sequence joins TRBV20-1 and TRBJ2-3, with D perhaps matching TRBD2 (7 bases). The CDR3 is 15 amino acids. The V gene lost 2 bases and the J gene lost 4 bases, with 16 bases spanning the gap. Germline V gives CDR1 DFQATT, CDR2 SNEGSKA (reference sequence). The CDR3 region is CSARYGGQLADTQYF. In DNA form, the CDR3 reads TGCAGTGCTAGATACGGGGGGCAATTGGCAGATACGCAGTATTTT.

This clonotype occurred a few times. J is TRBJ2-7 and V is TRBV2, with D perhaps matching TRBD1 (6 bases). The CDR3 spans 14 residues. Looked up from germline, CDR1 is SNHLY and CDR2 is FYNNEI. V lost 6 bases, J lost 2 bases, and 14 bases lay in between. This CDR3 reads CASSPTGITYEQYF. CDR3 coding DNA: TGTGCCAGCAGCCCGACAGGAATCACCTACGAGCAGTACTTC.